The sequence of this T cell receptor (beta chain) was determined in a study of T cells in Graves' hyperthyroidism and ophthalmopathy. On this clonotype: As yet, its antigen is unknown.

Regarding the study as a whole: Also found in blood were most expanded thyroid clonotypes above 0.001. From stable hyperthyroidism, ophthalmopathy was set apart by a 13 V-J model.

Germline CDR1 DFQATT, CDR2 SNEGSKA (reference sequence). This CDR3 is 12 amino acids long. The investigators amplified TCR beta CDR3 regions from RNA transcripts. The primer set for the first-round RT-PCR of the TCR CDR3 was HTBI. TCRdb itself ran the multiplex PCR reads through MiXCR, one entry per CDR3 protein. Found here are some 760,000 distinct CDR3 sequences, approximately 15% of them singletons; the top ten hold 9.5% to 13%. The material sequenced was blood. J is TRBJ2-3 and V is TRBV20-1, with 7 bases lining up with TRBD2. The sequence was collected from a woman younger than 35 with Graves' hyperthyroidism. The CDR3 sequence: CRGASGAGEEYF. For the CDR3, the DNA is TGCAGAGGCGCTAGCGGCGCGGGAGAAGAGTATTTT.